The next 20 T cell receptor beta chains were all read from a single sample in a study of blood T cell repertoires in COVID-19. Repertoires were generated with immunoSEQ multiplex PCR, while TCRdb's copy carries only in-frame clones and drops some. The table has some 250,000 clones, about four fifths seen once. Sequencing input: peripheral blood. The source of these receptors is a man aged 50 to 59 with active or convalescent COVID-19.

This clone was picked up one time. The rearrangement joins TRBV9 to TRBJ2-1; 8 nucleotides agree with TRBD2. V gave up 3 bases and J gave up 8 bases; unmatched junction bases: 10. Looked up from germline, CDR1 is SGDLS and CDR2 is YYNGEE. This CDR3 contains 15 residues. Here the CDR3 reads CASSGGLVVADEQFF. The CDR3 region has the DNA TGTGCCAGCAGCGGGGGACTAGTGGTTGCGGATGAGCAGTTCTTC.

V usage is TRBV14 and J usage is TRBJ2-3; a weak D match, TRBD2 (7 bases). Trimming stripped 0 bases from V and 4 bases from J, with 14 bases between. The CDR3 is 16 residues long. The germline V gene encodes CDR1 SGHDN and CDR2 FVKESK. Here the CDR3 reads CASSQDRGAVADTQYF. CDR3 DNA sequence: TGTGCCAGCAGCCAAGACCGGGGGGCCGTTGCAGATACGCAGTATTTT.

The rearrangement joins TRBV7-9 to TRBJ2-1; TRBD2 agrees at 7 bases. The V segment lost 0 bases and the J segment 0 bases; nucleotides outside the gene matches: 2. CDR3 length: 16 amino acids. CDR1 and CDR2 from the germline V gene are SEHNR and FQNEAQ (reference sequence). This CDR3 is CASSLARDYSYNEQFF. The CDR3 DNA follows: TGTGCCAGCAGCTTAGCCCGGGACTACTCCTACAATGAGCAGTTCTTC.

The CDR3 protein is CATSREGLASYEQYF. The CDR3 nucleotides read TGTGCCACCAGCAGAGAGGGACTAGCCTCCTACGAGCAGTACTTC. The chain combines TRBV15 with TRBJ2-7, with 9 positions matching TRBD2. The ends lost 0 bases at V and 0 bases at J; junction bases unmatched: 0. Germline V gene lookup returns CDR1 LNHNV and CDR2 YYDKDF (reference sequence). This CDR3 comprises 15 residues.

A single count supports this clone. This chain joins TRBV28 and TRBJ1-3; 7 positions match TRBD1. The germline gives CDR1 MDHEN, CDR2 SYDVKM. The length of the CDR3 is 16 residues. Losses at the gene ends were 6 bases for V and 0 bases for J; bases not matched to a gene: 8. DNA for the CDR3: TGTGCCAGCAGCGCTCCGGGACAGCTCTCTGGAAACACCATATATTTT. Its protein is CASSAPGQLSGNTIYF.

J is TRBJ1-6 and V is TRBV28, with D perhaps matching TRBD1 (5 bases). The ends were cut back, 5 bases at V and 7 bases at J, with 21 bases in the middle. The CDR3 consists of 17 residues. Looked up from germline, CDR1 is MDHEN and CDR2 is SYDVKM. CDR3: CASSGPGGSPLNSPLHF. The CDR3 DNA sequence: TGTGCCAGCAGTGGGCCTGGGGGGTCCCCCCTAAATTCACCCCTCCACTTT.

The sample holds a few counts of this clone. This CDR3 is CASSYGQPNQPQHF. The DNA for the CDR3 is TGTGCCAGCAGTTACGGACAGCCTAATCAGCCCCAGCATTTT. The genes are TRBV6-2 or TRBV6-3 and TRBJ1-5; a possible D gene is TRBD1 (6 bases). The germline V and J ends were trimmed by 2 bases and 4 bases, with 9 bases remaining between them. This CDR3 region has 14 residues. Germline V CDR1 and CDR2: MNHEY, SVGEGT.

The V gene is TRBV2, the J gene TRBJ2-3, with D possibly matching TRBD1 (5 bases). Germline-derived CDR1 and CDR2 are SNHLY and FYNNEI. The CDR3 covers 14 residues. The V end lost 8 bases, the J end lost 3 bases, and 15 bases lay between the germline ends. CDR3 DNA sequence: TGTGCCAGCTCTTTCCTCAGGGCAACAGATACGCAGTATTTT. It is translated as CASSFLRATDTQYF.

The chain has TRBV5-4 and TRBJ1-4, with D possibly matching TRBD1 (5 bases). V shed 0 bases and J shed 1 base, with 7 bases lying between them. From germline, CDR1 is SGHNT and CDR2 YYREEE (reference sequence). The CDR3 is 15 amino acids. The CDR3 DNA sequence: TGTGCCAGCAGCTTGGCAAGGGGAACTAATGAAAAACTGTTTTTT. This codes for CASSLARGTNEKLFF.

The genes are TRBV24-1 and TRBJ1-5, with D tentatively TRBD1 (6 bases). Germline V gives CDR1 KGHDR, CDR2 SFDVKD. V was pared by 4 bases and J by 5 bases, with 14 bases between. CDR3 length: 15 residues. The CDR3 protein is CATSDFGPGDQPQHF. DNA of the CDR3: TGTGCCACCAGTGACTTCGGCCCAGGGGATCAGCCCCAGCATTTT.

This rearrangement joins TRBV29-1 to TRBJ2-1; 14 bases line up with TRBD2. Germline V CDR1 and CDR2: SQVTM, ANQGSEA. This CDR3 contains 14 residues. V dropped 8 bases and J dropped 4; count of bases not matched to a gene: 4. The CDR3 loop is CSTTSGGAYNEQFF. The CDR3 DNA reads as TGCAGCACGACTAGCGGGGGGGCGTACAATGAGCAGTTCTTC.

Points on this clone: The identical CDR3 is also encoded by other nucleotide sequences in the sample. The chain carries TRBV11-2 and TRBJ2-7, with 9 bases that match TRBD2. Trimming removed 1 base from V and 4 bases from J; junction bases left unmatched: 11. The germline gives CDR1 SGHAT, CDR2 FQNNGV. There are 17 residues in the CDR3. CDR3 in DNA: TGTGCCAGCAGCTTAGTAGGTGGGCGGGGGGGGCCGTACGAGCAGTACTTC. It translates to CASSLVGGRGGPYEQYF.

V is TRBV5-1 and J is TRBJ1-2, with D possibly matching TRBD1 (6 bases). V lost 4 bases and J lost 0, with 16 bases in between. The CDR3 is made up of 16 amino acids. CDR1 and CDR2 from the germline V gene are SGHRS and YFSETQ. DNA for the CDR3: TGCGCCAGCAGCCCGGTCCCGGGACACACTAACTATGGCTACACCTTC. Its protein is CASSPVPGHTNYGYTF.

The chain links TRBV7-2 to TRBJ1-5, with a possible D match to TRBD1 (5 bases). CDR1 and CDR2 from the germline V gene are SGHTA and FQGNSA. Trimming removed 5 bases from V and 1 base from J, with 12 bases in between. The CDR3 consists of 15 residues. This CDR3 is CASSLIRVSNQPQHF. The CDR3 DNA is TGTGCCAGCAGCCTAATCAGGGTGAGCAATCAGCCCCAGCATTTT.

The genes are TRBV20-1 and TRBJ2-2, with D perhaps matching TRBD1 (6 bases). Trimming removed 5 bases from V and 5 bases from J, with 6 bases in between. The CDR3 has 11 amino acids. Looked up from germline, CDR1 is DFQATT and CDR2 is SNEGSKA (reference sequence). CDR3 nucleotides: TGCAGTGCTGGACAGACCGGGGAGCTGTTTTTT. Residues: CSAGQTGELFF.

The V and J genes are TRBV3-1 (or the pseudogene TRBV3-2) and TRBJ1-3; a weak D match, TRBD1 (6 bases). This CDR3 contains 14 residues. V gave up 1 base and J gave up 3 bases, with 7 bases separating them. Germline V CDR1 and CDR2: LGHDT, YNNKEL (reference sequence). The CDR3 protein is CASSQAGVGNTIYF. CDR3 DNA: TGTGCCAGCAGCCAAGCAGGGGTTGGAAACACCATATATTTT.

The chain carries TRBV30 and TRBJ2-7, with TRBD2 matching over 8 bases. Germline V gives CDR1 GTSNPN, CDR2 SVGIG (reference sequence). Unmatched junction bases numbered 9, after V lost 0 bases and J lost 8 bases. This CDR3 is 14 amino acids long. CDR3 coding DNA: TGTGCCTGGAGTGTATTTGACGGGGGGGCAAAGCAGTACTTC. This gives the protein CAWSVFDGGAKQYF. Full variable domain (missing parts from reference TRBV30 and TRBJ2-7): SQTIHQWPATLVQPVGSPLSLECTVEGTSNPNLYWYRQAAGRGLQLLFYSVGIGQISSEVPQNLSASRPQDRQFILSSKKLLLSDSGFYLCAWSVFDGGAKQYFGPGTRLTVT.

This chain joins TRBV5-1 and TRBJ2-5, with TRBD2 identical over 11 bases. This CDR3 is built from 17 residues. The germline CDR1 and CDR2 sequences are SGHRS and YFSETQ. J was trimmed by 1 base and V by 3 bases; bases with no gene match: 8. The CDR3 DNA sequence: TGCGCCAGCAGCTCCCTGTTAACTAGCGGGGGCCAAGAGACCCAGTACTTC. This encodes CASSSLLTSGGQETQYF.

The rearrangement links TRBV5-1 to TRBJ2-3; 10 nucleotides agree with TRBD2. Germline values: CDR1 SGHRS, CDR2 YFSETQ. This CDR3 is 17 amino acids long. The ends lost 0 bases at V and 3 bases at J; junction bases unmatched: 7. For the CDR3, the DNA is TGCGCCAGCAGCTTGGCCGCAGCGGGGGGGCCTACAGATACGCAGTATTTT. The encoded protein is CASSLAAAGGPTDTQYF.

The rearrangement uses TRBV7-2 and TRBJ1-2; D perhaps matches TRBD1 (6 bases). From germline, CDR1 is SGHTA and CDR2 FQGNSA. The CDR3 contains 14 residues. The ends were cut back, 5 bases at V and 4 bases at J, with 14 bases in the middle. This CDR3 reads CASSQGARGYGYTF. CDR3 DNA: TGTGCCAGCAGCCAGGGAGCCAGGGGCTATGGCTACACCTTC.